Each of the 32 T cell receptor beta chains below was sequenced from the same sample in a study of cytomegalovirus exposure and HLA in healthy donors. With 60 Vbeta and 13 Jbeta primers, the PCR was carried out. Sequenced by immunoSEQ multiplex PCR; TCRdb stores in-frame clones only, minus some. The data show approximately 150,000 clones, over 70% seen once. Sequencing was carried out using PBMCs. Receptor source: a male donor in good health and CMV-seropositive.

J is TRBJ1-1 and V is TRBV10-2; no reliable D call. V was shortened by 2 bases and J by 6 bases, with 13 bases between the two germline ends. Germline V gene data show CDR1 as WSHSY and CDR2 as SAAADI. The CDR3 is 14 amino acids. The CDR3 DNA sequence: TGCGCCAGCAGTGAGGTAGAGGATGAAGCTGAAGCTTTCTTT. This sequence encodes CASSEVEDEAEAFF.

The J gene is TRBJ2-3, the V gene TRBV4-2; 8 bases match TRBD2. Germline V gives CDR1 LGHNA, CDR2 YNFKEQ. There are 19 residues in the CDR3. J gave up 2 bases and V 0 bases, and 13 bases lay outside the gene matches. The DNA of the CDR3 is TGTGCCAGCAGCCAAGATTGGGACCCCAGCGGGGGTTACACAGATACGCAGTATTTT. Its translation is CASSQDWDPSGGYTDTQYF.

The chain has TRBV9 and TRBJ2-5, with 7 bases lining up with TRBD2. Germline CDR1 reads SGDLS; CDR2 reads YYNGEE. This CDR3 spans 13 amino acids. After removal of 2 bases from V and 3 bases from J, the junction contained 1 base not matched to a gene. CDR3 DNA sequence: TGTGCCAGCAGCGTGGGGGGGGAAGAGACCCAGTACTTC. Amino acids: CASSVGGEETQYF.

The rearrangement links TRBV4-3 to TRBJ2-3, with D possibly being TRBD2 (5 bases). V gave up 5 bases and J gave up 0 bases, with 18 bases separating them. The CDR3 is 17 residues long. Per germline, CDR1 LGHNA and CDR2 YSLEER. This CDR3 reads CASSEASAGLSTDTQYF. The CDR3 DNA reads TGCGCCAGCAGCGAAGCGAGTGCGGGCCTGAGCACAGATACGCAGTATTTT.

The gene calls are TRBV5-6 and TRBJ2-7; no firm D call. With 0 bases removed from V and 2 bases from J, the gap between germline ends came to 6 bases. The length of the CDR3 is 13 residues. Germline CDR1 reads SGHDT; CDR2 reads YYEEEE. Here the CDR3 DNA reads TGTGCCAGCAGCTTGGAAGAGCCCTACGAGCAGTACTTC. Translated, it gives CASSLEEPYEQYF.

In its sample, this clone was seen once. The chain joins TRBV9 to TRBJ2-3, with D unclear. The germline V gene has CDR1 SGDLS and CDR2 YYNGEE. Trimming stripped 4 bases from V and 4 bases from J, with 7 bases between. This CDR3 is 12 amino acids long. The CDR3 is CASSSHSDTQYF. CDR3 DNA sequence: TGTGCCAGCAGCTCTCACTCAGATACGCAGTATTTT.

The rearrangement uses TRBV6-5 and TRBJ2-2; 7 bases are a match to TRBD1. The CDR3 has 12 amino acids. From germline, CDR1 is MNHEY and CDR2 SVGAGI. The J segment lost 6 bases and the V segment lost 6 bases, leaving 1 base of the junction unmatched. CDR3 nucleotides: TGTGCCAGCAGCCAGGGGGCCGGGGAGCTGTTTTTT. Its protein product is CASSQGAGELFF.

The chain couples TRBV7-3 to TRBJ1-1; 9 bases are a match to TRBD1. V gave up 1 base and J gave up 5 bases; unmatched junction bases: 11. The CDR3 consists of 17 residues. CDR1 and CDR2 (germline): SGHTA, FQGTGA. The CDR3 DNA is TGTGCCAGCAGCTTAAATGGACCTGGGACAGGGTGGACTGAAGCTTTCTTT. It translates to CASSLNGPGTGWTEAFF. Combining the CDR3 with reference TRBV7-3 and TRBJ1-1 gives the whole variable domain GAGVSQTPSNKVTEKGKYVELRCDPISGHTALYWYRQSLGQGPEFLIYFQGTGAADDSGLPNDRFFAVRPEGSVSTLKIQRTERGDSAVYLCASSLNGPGTGWTEAFFGQGTRLTVV.

The chain uses TRBV19 and TRBJ2-3; D is undetermined. The CDR3 runs 12 residues. In germline, CDR1 is LNHDA, CDR2 SQIVND (reference sequence). The V gene lost 2 bases and the J gene lost 6 bases, with 6 bases spanning the gap. The CDR3 region has the DNA TGTGCCAGTAGTATAATGGCCGATACGCAGTATTTT. This encodes CASSIMADTQYF. Complete variable domain (other parts from reference TRBV19 and TRBJ2-3): DGGITQSPKYLFRKEGQNVTLSCEQNLNHDAMYWYRQDPGQGLRLIYYSQIVNDFQKGDIAEGYSVSREKKESFPLTVTSAQKNPTAFYLCASSIMADTQYFGPGTRLTVL.

V and J are TRBV2 and TRBJ1-2; TRBD1 matches at 9 bases. This CDR3 spans 15 amino acids. J was trimmed by 3 bases and V by 2 bases; bases with no gene match: 4. Germline CDR1 SNHLY, CDR2 FYNNEI. This CDR3 reads CASSESGTGYYGYTF. The CDR3 DNA sequence: TGTGCCAGCAGTGAATCTGGGACAGGGTACTATGGCTACACCTTC.

This clone was seen only once. The chain combines TRBV4-3 with TRBJ2-3, with TRBD2 identical over 10 bases. CDR3 length: 16 residues. Losses at the gene ends were 0 bases for V and 1 base for J; bases not matched to a gene: 1. CDR1 and CDR2 from the germline V gene are LGHNA and YSLEER. CDR3 nucleotides: TGCGCCAGCAGCCAAGAAAGCGGGGGGGGCACAGATACGCAGTATTTT. This codes for CASSQESGGGTDTQYF.

The J gene is TRBJ1-5, the V gene TRBV5-1; 8 positions agree with TRBD1. CDR1 is SGHRS, CDR2 YFSETQ, per germline. The CDR3 sequence is 15 residues long. V was clipped by 4 bases and J by 2 bases; unmatched bases: 5. The DNA for the CDR3 is TGCGCCAGCAGCCCGACAGGGGAGGGCAATCAGCCCCAGCATTTT. Amino acid sequence: CASSPTGEGNQPQHF.

The V gene is TRBV4-1, the J gene TRBJ2-2; possibly TRBD1 for D (6 bases). This CDR3 region has 18 residues. With 1 base removed from V and 7 bases from J, the gap between germline ends came to 22 bases. Germline V gene data show CDR1 as MGHRA and CDR2 as YSYEKL. The CDR3 DNA follows: TGCGCCAGCAGCCAAGGTGGAGCAGGGGCCACGGAGGTCGGGGAGCTGTTTTTT. Its translation is CASSQGGAGATEVGELFF.

This chain connects TRBV7-9 to TRBJ2-7; TRBD2 matches at 12 bases. The CDR3 extends over 15 amino acids. The V segment lost 3 bases and the J segment 4 bases; nucleotides outside the gene matches: 4. Germline V gives CDR1 SEHNR, CDR2 FQNEAQ (reference sequence). The CDR3 bases are TGTGCCAGCAGCTTGCCGACTAGCGGGGGATACGAGCAGTACTTC. This sequence encodes CASSLPTSGGYEQYF.

This sequence joins TRBV19 and TRBJ2-7; TRBD1 matches at 9 bases. Germline lookup yields CDR1 LNHDA and CDR2 SQIVND (reference sequence). This CDR3 comprises 15 residues. The trim removed 5 bases at V and 3 bases at J, leaving 8 bases unmatched. The CDR3, as DNA: TGTGCCAGTAGTCCGGGACAGGGCGCCTACTACGAGCAGTACTTC. Protein sequence: CASSPGQGAYYEQYF.

The sample holds a few counts of this clone. The chain has TRBV14 and TRBJ1-2, with 8 bases lining up with TRBD1. The CDR3 contains 13 residues. Germline CDR1 reads SGHDN; CDR2 reads FVKESK. V dropped 9 bases and J dropped 3; count of bases not matched to a gene: 6. CDR3 sequence (DNA): TGTGCCAGTACCCGGACAGGGCACTATGGCTACACCTTC. The encoded protein is CASTRTGHYGYTF.

CDR3 sequence reads: CASSQVGGGSTGELFF. The CDR3 DNA reads as TGCGCCAGCAGCCAAGTCGGGGGGGGATCCACCGGGGAGCTGTTTTTT. This chain connects TRBV4-3 to TRBJ2-2; TRBD2 matches at 8 bases. The CDR3 has 16 residues. Looked up from germline, CDR1 is LGHNA and CDR2 is YSLEER. J lost 4 bases, V lost 1 base, and 5 bases had no gene match.

The gene calls are TRBV5-1 and TRBJ1-1; maybe TRBD1 (6 bases). The CDR3 covers 15 residues. Trimming took off 4 bases at V and 1 base at J, with 14 bases between the two ends. Germline CDR1 and CDR2: SGHRS and YFSETQ. The CDR3 bases are TGCGCCAGCAGCCCGATCAGGGGAAGGAACACTGAAGCTTTCTTT. Amino acid sequence: CASSPIRGRNTEAFF.

This chain connects TRBV5-1 to TRBJ1-5, with a possible D match to TRBD1 (5 bases). Germline-derived CDR1 and CDR2 are SGHRS and YFSETQ. CDR3 length equals 15 residues. The ends were cut back, 1 base at V and 3 bases at J, with 11 bases in the middle. This chain's CDR3 is CASSLLGANNQPQHF. The CDR3 nucleotides read TGCGCCAGCAGCTTGCTAGGGGCCAACAATCAGCCCCAGCATTTT.

This chain links TRBV19 with TRBJ2-5; 7 bases are a match to TRBD2. The CDR3 length is 15 residues. Germline loops: CDR1 LNHDA, CDR2 SQIVND (reference sequence). V dropped 7 bases and J dropped 2; count of bases not matched to a gene: 10. CDR3: CASTEGVSGQETQYF. In DNA, the CDR3 is TGTGCCAGTACGGAAGGGGTTAGCGGGCAAGAGACCCAGTACTTC.

The chain couples TRBV29-1 to TRBJ1-1; TRBD1 matches at 8 bases. This CDR3 has 14 residues. Germline V lookup: CDR1 SQVTM, CDR2 ANQGSEA. V trimming: 7 bases; J trimming: 0 bases; junction bases outside the gene matches: 7. The CDR3: CSDQETGVNTEAFF. In DNA, the CDR3 is TGCAGCGACCAAGAGACAGGGGTGAACACTGAAGCTTTCTTT.

The rearrangement links TRBV14 to TRBJ1-1; D remains ambiguous. Trimming left V 1 base short and J 1 base short, with 7 bases between. The V gene's germline CDR1 is SGHDN and CDR2 FVKESK. This CDR3 has 14 residues. This CDR3 is CASSQVAWNTEAFF. CDR3 DNA: TGTGCCAGCAGCCAAGTGGCATGGAACACTGAAGCTTTCTTT. The full variable domain, completed using reference TRBV14 and TRBJ1-1, is EAGVTQFPSHSVIEKGQTVTLRCDPISGHDNLYWYRRVMGKEIKFLLHFVKESKQDESGMPNNRFLAERTGGTYSTLKVQPAELEDSGVYFCASSQVAWNTEAFFGQGTRLTVV.

The CDR3 protein is CASSTGTGRLYEQYF. CDR3 bases: TGTGCCAGCAGCACCGGGACAGGGAGGCTCTACGAGCAGTACTTC. This chain uses TRBV11-1 with TRBJ2-7, with 9 bases fitting TRBD1. The length of the CDR3 is 15 residues. Germline V gene sequence: CDR1 SGHAT, CDR2 FQDESV (reference sequence). J was trimmed by 3 bases and V by 5 bases; bases with no gene match: 8.

A note on this clone: A junction boundary mismatches the germline segment, possibly from a read error. This chain uses TRBV7-7 with TRBJ2-7, with 9 bases that match TRBD1. Germline lookup yields CDR1 SSHAT and CDR2 FNYEAQ (reference sequence). The CDR3 has 13 amino acids. For the CDR3, the DNA is TGTGCTAGCAGCTTCGGACAGGGGTACGAGCAGTACTTC. It specifies CASSFGQGYEQYF.

This clone was seen only once. This rearrangement joins TRBV28 to TRBJ2-3; D is unresolved. V was shortened by 10 bases and J by 1 base, with 18 bases between the two germline ends. Per germline, CDR1 MDHEN and CDR2 SYDVKM. The CDR3 has 15 residues. CDR3 sequence (DNA): TGTGCCATTACGCCAAGTGCAGGCCGCACAGATACGCAGTATTTT. It translates to CAITPSAGRTDTQYF.

This rearrangement joins TRBV9 to TRBJ2-3, with 11 positions matching TRBD2. Germline CDR1 and CDR2: SGDLS and YYNGEE. The CDR3 length is 16 residues. V shed 6 bases, J shed 4 bases, and the junction held 10 bases outside the gene matches. The CDR3 reads CASTRSSGGAADTQYF. Written as DNA, the CDR3 is TGTGCCAGCACCCGCAGTAGCGGGGGGGCCGCAGATACGCAGTATTTT.

The chain combines TRBV9 with TRBJ1-1, with 9 bases aligning to TRBD1. This CDR3 spans 14 amino acids. CDR1 is SGDLS and CDR2 is YYNGEE in the germline V gene. The J segment lost 6 bases and the V segment lost 3 bases, leaving 6 bases of the junction unmatched. DNA for the CDR3: TGTGCCAGCAGCGGCCGGGACAGGGATTCTGAAGCTTTCTTT. Its protein is CASSGRDRDSEAFF.

This clone was counted a few times. The chain couples TRBV6-6 to TRBJ1-1; D remains unclear. The ends were cut back, 5 bases at V and 5 bases at J, with 12 bases in the middle. From germline, CDR1 is MNHNY and CDR2 SVGAGI (reference sequence). The CDR3 spans 13 residues. CDR3 bases: TGTGCCAGCAGTCCCGGTCTTAGAACTGAAGCTTTCTTT. This encodes CASSPGLRTEAFF.

The CDR3 bases are TGCGCCAGCAGTGAGTCGTGGCGGGGACCCAATGAGCAGTTCTTC. It encodes CASSESWRGPNEQFF. V usage is TRBV10-2 and J usage is TRBJ2-1; perhaps TRBD2 as D (6 bases). The CDR3 is made up of 15 amino acids. Trimming pared 0 bases from V and 6 bases from J, leaving 12 bases between. Germline CDR1 WSHSY, CDR2 SAAADI.

The V call is TRBV6-4, the J call TRBJ2-3; D not certain. Trimming pared 6 bases from V and 0 bases from J, leaving 10 bases between. This CDR3 region has 14 residues. Germline V gene lookup returns CDR1 MRHNA and CDR2 SNTAGT. The CDR3 bases are TGTGCCAGCAGCGCCCAGACTAGCACAGATACGCAGTATTTT. It is translated as CASSAQTSTDTQYF.

The chain joins TRBV19 to TRBJ1-5; 11 bases are shared with TRBD1. The J segment lost 3 bases and the V segment lost 5 bases, leaving 0 bases of the junction unmatched. CDR3 length equals 14 residues. Germline V gene sequence: CDR1 LNHDA, CDR2 SQIVND (reference sequence). The CDR3 loop is CASSGQGANQPQHF. In DNA form, the CDR3 reads TGTGCCAGTAGTGGACAGGGGGCCAATCAGCCCCAGCATTTT.

The table lists this clone with a few counts. The chain recombines TRBV6-1 with TRBJ1-2, with 12 bases identical to TRBD1. Germline CDR1 and CDR2: MNHNS and SASEGT. The V segment lost 6 bases and the J segment 8 bases; nucleotides outside the gene matches: 7. The length of the CDR3 is 14 residues. The DNA of the CDR3 is TGTGCCAGCAGCCTGGGACAGGGGGCAGAGGGCTACACCTTC. It specifies CASSLGQGAEGYTF.